This TCR beta chain was sequenced in a study of regulatory T cells in long-lasting Graves disease (dated by TCRdb to the early 2020s). Describing the broader study: Persistent Graves' disease meant more than 5 years of antithyroid drug treatment with TSH receptor autoantibodies that stayed positive. This study used TCR sequencing and RNA sequencing of peripheral blood to compare persistent Graves' disease patients against newly diagnosed Graves' disease patients. The study was conducted in China and was registered as a clinical trial. A total of around 35 samples underwent TCR sequencing: around 13 from persistent and about 20 from newly diagnosed Graves' disease patients. Antithyroid drugs had been taken for 8.5 to 12 years on average by persistent Graves' disease patients in the clinical cohort. The investigation overall reported the following: Sequencing and analysis were restricted to the TCR beta chain. Persistent Graves' disease patients showed lower TCR Shannon entropy and fewer highly expanded clones than newly diagnosed patients, suggesting clonal expansion. As a limitation, the authors acknowledged that the small sample size may reduce accuracy. Patients with persistent disease shared more public clonotypes (approximately 2,500) than newly diagnosed patients did (approximately 1,000). Peripheral blood alone was examined, since thyroid tissue, which constituted the primary lesion, could not be accessed. TRBV28, TRBJ1-2 and TRBJ2-5 were preferentially used in persistent disease, while TRBV20-1 and TRBJ2-1 were favored in newly diagnosed disease.

In the paper's terms, the time point label means: persistent/refractory GD, antithyroid drugs over 5 years with positive TRAb. For both TCR sequencing and RNA sequencing, RNA was extracted from PBMCs in TRIzol. The diagnosis of Graves' disease was made according to American Thyroid Association guidelines. The patients came from an endocrinology department in Xi'an, China. From each patient, about 8.9 milliliters of peripheral blood was collected into an EDTA anticoagulant tube. Ficoll Paque Plus density gradient separation was used to isolate PBMCs, and no further T cell sorting was done. An Agilent 2100 Bioanalyzer and agarose gel were used to check RNA quality, while a NanoDrop 2000 measured RNA concentration. Receptors were amplified or captured by multiplex PCR. This sample was sequenced with an Illumina HiSeq 4000. TCR beta libraries were built with iRepertoire HTBI primers and Arm-PCR amplification of CDR3 regions. PCR products were gel purified before sequencing. In the original analysis: Across samples, some 62 TRBV and 13 to 15 TRBJ segments were identified and used for gene usage analysis of CDR3 amino acid clonotypes. COPE and FqMerger were used to merge the filtered high-quality paired reads into contigs. Contigs were aligned with BLAST to IMGT TRBV, TRBD and TRBJ reference genes, and CDR3 was defined per IMGT. Highly expanded clones were defined as clonotypes with a frequency above 0.1%. Shannon entropy was used to measure repertoire diversity, and the Gini coefficient was used to measure V-J evenness. Clonotypes shared by more than one individual were considered public. TCRdb took the public reads, trimmed them with fastp at Q25, ran MiXCR for clone calling and kept in-frame beta chains. Every CDR3 protein is listed once, alongside the most common genes and DNA of its rows. TCRdb's processing, not the study's, gives the V and J calls here. The sample table shows around 400,000 distinct CDR3 sequences, and about a quarter are seen once. The ten largest clones take up roughly a quarter of the sample.

Turning to this clonotype: It lacks a known antigen. Within one base of it there is no much larger clone, and no base qualities were kept.

The CDR3 has 15 amino acids, counting the end cysteine and phenylalanine. Only the CDR3 part of the read is kept: 45 bases, read in frame from the first base. V is reduced by 4 bases and J by 2 bases, leaving a spacing of 14 bases between them. CDR1 and CDR2 are read off the germline V gene as MNHNS and SASEGT. Here the chain combines TRBV6-1 and TRBJ2-5, with no D gene named confidently. The material was peripheral blood mononuclear cells (PBMCs), obtained when the disease was refractory, from a patient treated with antithyroid drugs. The clonotype comes from a female donor with Graves disease. CDR3 region: CASSVRVMDQETQYF. The sequence in DNA is TGTGCCAGCAGTGTTCGCGTTATGGATCAAGAGACCCAGTACTTC.